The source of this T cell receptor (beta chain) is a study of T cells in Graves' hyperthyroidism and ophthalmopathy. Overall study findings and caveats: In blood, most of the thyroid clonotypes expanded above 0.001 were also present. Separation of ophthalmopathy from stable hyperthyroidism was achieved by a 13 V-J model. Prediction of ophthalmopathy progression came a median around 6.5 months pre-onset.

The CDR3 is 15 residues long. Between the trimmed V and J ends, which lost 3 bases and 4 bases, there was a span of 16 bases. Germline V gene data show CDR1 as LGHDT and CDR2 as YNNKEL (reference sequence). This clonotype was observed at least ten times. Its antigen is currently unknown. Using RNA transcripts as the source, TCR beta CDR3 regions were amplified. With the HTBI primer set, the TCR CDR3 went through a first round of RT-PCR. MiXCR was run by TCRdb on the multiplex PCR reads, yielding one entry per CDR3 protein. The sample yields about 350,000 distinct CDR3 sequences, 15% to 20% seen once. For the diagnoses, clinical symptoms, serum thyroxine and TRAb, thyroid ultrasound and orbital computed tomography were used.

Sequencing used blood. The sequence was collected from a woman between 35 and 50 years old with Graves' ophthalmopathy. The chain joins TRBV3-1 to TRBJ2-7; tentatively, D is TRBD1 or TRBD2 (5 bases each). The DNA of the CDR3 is TGTGCCAGCAGCCATTTTCTGGGGGAAGTTTACGAGCAGTACTTC. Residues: CASSHFLGEVYEQYF.